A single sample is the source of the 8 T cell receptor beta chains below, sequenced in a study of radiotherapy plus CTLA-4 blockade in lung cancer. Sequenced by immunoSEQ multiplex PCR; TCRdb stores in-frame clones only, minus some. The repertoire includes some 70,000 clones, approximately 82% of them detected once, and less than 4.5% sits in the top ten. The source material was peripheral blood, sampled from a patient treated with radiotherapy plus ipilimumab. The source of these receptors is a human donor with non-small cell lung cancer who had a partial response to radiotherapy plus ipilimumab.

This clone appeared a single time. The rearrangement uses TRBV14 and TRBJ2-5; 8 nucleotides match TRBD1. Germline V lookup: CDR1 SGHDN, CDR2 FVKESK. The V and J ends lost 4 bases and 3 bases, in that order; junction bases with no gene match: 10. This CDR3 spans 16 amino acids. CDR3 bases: TGTGCCAGCAGCCGGAACCTAGGACAGGGAAAAGAGACCCAGTACTTC. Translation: CASSRNLGQGKETQYF.

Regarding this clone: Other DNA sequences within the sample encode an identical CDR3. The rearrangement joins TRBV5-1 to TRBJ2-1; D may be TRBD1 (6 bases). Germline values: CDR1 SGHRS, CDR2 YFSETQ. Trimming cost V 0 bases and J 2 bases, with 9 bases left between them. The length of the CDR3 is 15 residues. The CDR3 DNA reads TGCGCCAGCAGCTTGGCTGGGGGCGCCTACAATGAGCAGTTCTTC. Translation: CASSLAGGAYNEQFF.

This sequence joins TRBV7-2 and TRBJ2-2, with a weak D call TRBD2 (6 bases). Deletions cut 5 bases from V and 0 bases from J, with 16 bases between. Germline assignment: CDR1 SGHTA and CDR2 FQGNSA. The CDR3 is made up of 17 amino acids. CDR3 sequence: CASSPSPSVANTGELFF. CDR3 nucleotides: TGTGCCAGCAGCCCATCCCCTAGCGTCGCGAACACCGGGGAGCTGTTTTTT.

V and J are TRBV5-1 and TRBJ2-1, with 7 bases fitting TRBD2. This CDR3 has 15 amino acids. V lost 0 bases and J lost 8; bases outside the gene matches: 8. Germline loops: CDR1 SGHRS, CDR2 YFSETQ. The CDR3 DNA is TGCGCCAGCAGCTTGGAGGGCGGGAGCGGCGATGAGCAGTTCTTC. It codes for CASSLEGGSGDEQFF.

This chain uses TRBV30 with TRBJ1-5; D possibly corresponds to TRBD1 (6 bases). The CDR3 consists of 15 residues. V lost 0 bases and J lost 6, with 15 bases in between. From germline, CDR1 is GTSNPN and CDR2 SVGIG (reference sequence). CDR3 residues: CAWSVAGARSQPQHF. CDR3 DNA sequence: TGTGCCTGGAGTGTAGCGGGGGCGCGGAGTCAGCCCCAGCATTTT.

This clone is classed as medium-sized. This chain's CDR3 is CASSLGRDPTGELFF. The CDR3, as DNA: TGTGCCAGCAGTTTAGGGCGGGACCCCACCGGGGAGCTGTTTTTT. V is TRBV28 and J is TRBJ2-2, with D possibly matching TRBD2 (6 bases). This CDR3 comprises 15 residues. From germline, CDR1 is MDHEN and CDR2 SYDVKM. Deletions cut 2 bases from V and 4 bases from J, with 11 bases between.

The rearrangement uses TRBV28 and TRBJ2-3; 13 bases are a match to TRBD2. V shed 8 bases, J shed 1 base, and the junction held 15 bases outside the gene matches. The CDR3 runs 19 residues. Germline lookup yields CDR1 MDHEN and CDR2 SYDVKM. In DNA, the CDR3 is TGTGCCAGCCATACCCCCACTAGCGGGAGGGCCCTCGGCACAGATACGCAGTATTTT. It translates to CASHTPTSGRALGTDTQYF.

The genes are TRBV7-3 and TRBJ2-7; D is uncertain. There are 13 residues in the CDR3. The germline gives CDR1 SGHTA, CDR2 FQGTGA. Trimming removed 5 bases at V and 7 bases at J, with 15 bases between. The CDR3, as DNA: TGTGCCAGCAGCATACAACCTTCCGAAGAGCAGTACTTC. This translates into CASSIQPSEEQYF. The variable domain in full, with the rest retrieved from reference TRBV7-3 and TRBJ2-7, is GAGVSQTPSNKVTEKGKYVELRCDPISGHTALYWYRQSLGQGPEFLIYFQGTGAADDSGLPNDRFFAVRPEGSVSTLKIQRTERGDSAVYLCASSIQPSEEQYFGPGTRLTVT.